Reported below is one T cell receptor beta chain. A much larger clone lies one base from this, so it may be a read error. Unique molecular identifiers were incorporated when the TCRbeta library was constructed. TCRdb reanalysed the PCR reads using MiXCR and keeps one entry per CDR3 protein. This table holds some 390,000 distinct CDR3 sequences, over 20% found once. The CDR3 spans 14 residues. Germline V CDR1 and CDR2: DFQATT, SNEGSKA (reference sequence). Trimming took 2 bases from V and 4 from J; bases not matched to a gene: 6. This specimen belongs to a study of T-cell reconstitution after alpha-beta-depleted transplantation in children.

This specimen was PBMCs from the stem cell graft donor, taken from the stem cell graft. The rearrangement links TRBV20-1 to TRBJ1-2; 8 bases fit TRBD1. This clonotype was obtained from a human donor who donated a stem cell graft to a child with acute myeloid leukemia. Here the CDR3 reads CSARNGQGVYGYTF. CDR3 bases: TGCAGTGCTAGAAATGGACAGGGTGTCTATGGCTACACCTTC.